This T cell receptor (beta chain) came from a study of blood T cell repertoires in COVID-19. As for the study in general: Samples taken during acute and convalescent COVID-19 were collected in the United States, Italy and Spain.

The ends lost 1 base at V and 3 bases at J; junction bases unmatched: 4. Germline CDR1 reads SEHNR; CDR2 reads FQNEAQ (reference sequence). The CDR3 runs 15 residues. Assay used: immunoSEQ multiplex PCR; TCRdb lists only in-frame clones, some missing. The sample lists about 140,000 clones, about nine tenths seen once, with less than 5.5% in the top ten. Participants, roughly 18 to 90 years old, spanned about 26 US areas. Cohort allocation depended upon clinical history that participants reported. Recovered status in Cohort 3 required two negative PCRs, clearance, or symptom resolution. The chain employs TRBV7-9 and TRBJ2-3; 7 bases are shared with TRBD2. The source of this sequence is a man aged 50 or older who had recovered from COVID-19. Specimen: PBMCs or T cells enriched from blood (not recorded which). CDR3 coding DNA: TGTGCCAGCAGCTTAGGGGGAGGGCTAACAGATACGCAGTATTTT. Protein sequence: CASSLGGGLTDTQYF.